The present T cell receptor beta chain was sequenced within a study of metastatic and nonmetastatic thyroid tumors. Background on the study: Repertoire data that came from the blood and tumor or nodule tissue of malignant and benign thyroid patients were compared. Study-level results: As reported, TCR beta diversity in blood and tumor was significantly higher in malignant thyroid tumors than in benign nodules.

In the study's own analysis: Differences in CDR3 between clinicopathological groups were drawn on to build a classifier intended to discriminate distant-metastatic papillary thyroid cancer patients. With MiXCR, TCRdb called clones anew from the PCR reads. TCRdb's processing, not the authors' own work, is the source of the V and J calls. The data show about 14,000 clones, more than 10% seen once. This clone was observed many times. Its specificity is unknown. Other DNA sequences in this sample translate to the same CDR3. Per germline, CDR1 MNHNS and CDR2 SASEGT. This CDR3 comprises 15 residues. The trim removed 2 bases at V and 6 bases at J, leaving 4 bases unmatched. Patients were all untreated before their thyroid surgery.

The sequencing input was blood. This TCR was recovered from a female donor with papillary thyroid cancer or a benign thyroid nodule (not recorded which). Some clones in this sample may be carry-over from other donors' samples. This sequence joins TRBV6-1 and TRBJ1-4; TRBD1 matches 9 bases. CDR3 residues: CASSEWGDRDEKLFF. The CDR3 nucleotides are TGTGCCAGCAGTGAATGGGGGGACAGGGATGAAAAACTGTTTTTT.